One and the same sample provided the 14 T cell receptor beta chains below, sequenced in a study of blood T cells in healthy people across ages. The second PCR ran roughly 6 to 12 cycles with a sample-barcoded 5' primer and J-beta primers. One entry per CDR3 protein results from TCRdb running MiXCR on the 5' RACE reads. Here the sample spans some 860,000 distinct CDR3 sequences, approximately 60% being singletons. The specimen sequenced was blood. Receptors originate from a man aged 35 to 55 in good health.

For the CDR3, the DNA is TGCGCCAGCAGCTCACCCGGGACTACCCCTATGACCCAGTACTTC. Its protein product is CASSSPGTTPMTQYF. This chain connects TRBV5-1 to TRBJ2-5, with 7 bases identical to TRBD2. V lost 3 bases to trimming and J lost 7 bases; unmatched junction nucleotides: 12. The germline gives CDR1 SGHRS, CDR2 YFSETQ. CDR3 size: 15 residues.

The chain uses TRBV3-1 and TRBJ1-2, with 7 bases fitting TRBD1. Germline loops: CDR1 LGHDT, CDR2 YNNKEL (reference sequence). Trimming at V came to 1 base and at J to 4 bases, leaving 6 bases not matched to a gene. CDR3 length: 15 amino acids. CDR3 nucleotides: TGTGCCAGCAGCCAAGCGGGACAGAAGTTCTATGGCTACACCTTC. Residues: CASSQAGQKFYGYTF.

The chain carries TRBV12-3 or TRBV12-4 and TRBJ1-2, with no clear D. The CDR3 consists of 14 residues. Trimming left V 3 bases short and J 8 bases short, with 16 bases between. The CDR3: CASSFLPSLEGYTF. The CDR3 coding sequence is TGTGCCAGCAGTTTCCTCCCCTCTCTTGAGGGCTACACCTTC.

As DNA, the CDR3 is TGTGCCTCAAGCAGGCGGGACGGAGGTTTCAATGAGCAGTTCTTC. Its protein is CASSRRDGGFNEQFF. The chain employs TRBV24-1 and TRBJ2-1; TRBD2 is a possible D gene (6 bases). V lost 12 bases to trimming and J lost 6 bases, with 23 bases between them. The germline CDR1 and CDR2 sequences are KGHDR and SFDVKD. This CDR3 has 15 residues.

The V call is TRBV20-1, the J call TRBJ1-2; 10 bases fit TRBD1. Germline V gives CDR1 DFQATT, CDR2 SNEGSKA (reference sequence). Trimming at V came to 3 bases and at J to 7 bases, leaving 8 bases not matched to a gene. This CDR3 has 14 residues. The CDR3 reads CSARPYDRGPGYTF. The CDR3 DNA sequence: TGCAGTGCTAGGCCGTACGACAGGGGGCCTGGCTACACCTTC.

The V and J genes are TRBV4-3 and TRBJ2-4; D possibly matches TRBD1 or TRBD2 (5 bases each). With 0 bases removed from V and 4 bases from J, the gap between germline ends came to 22 bases. There are 19 residues in the CDR3. Per the germline V gene, CDR1 is LGHNA and CDR2 is YSLEER. The CDR3 DNA reads as TGCGCCAGCAGCCAAGATGCCCGGGGCGTAAGCGGCTCAAAAAACATTCAGTACTTC. It translates to CASSQDARGVSGSKNIQYF.

This clonotype came up a few times. This rearrangement joins TRBV6-1 to TRBJ1-2, with TRBD1 as a possible D gene (5 bases). V dropped 4 bases and J dropped 0 bases, with 12 bases sitting between them. The CDR3 extends over 15 amino acids. Germline CDR1 is MNHNS and CDR2 is SASEGT. The CDR3 nucleotides read TGTGCCAGCAGTGTTGGATCGACAGCTAACTATGGCTACACCTTC. As protein: CASSVGSTANYGYTF.

The genes are TRBV20-1 and TRBJ2-7, with 12 bases identical to TRBD2. The assigned J gene may be wrong: the sequence end matches TRBJ2-5 better. From germline, CDR1 is DFQATT and CDR2 SNEGSKA (reference sequence). The CDR3 contains 13 residues. The CDR3 reads CSAASGRAETQYF. The DNA for the CDR3 is TGCAGTGCTGCTAGCGGGAGGGCTGAGACCCAGTACTTC.

This clonotype has more than one count but fewer than ten. This chain uses TRBV9 with TRBJ2-1, with D possibly called TRBD1 or TRBD2 (6 bases each). CDR3 length equals 14 residues. V was shortened by 0 bases and J by 8 bases, with 12 bases between the two germline ends. CDR1 is SGDLS and CDR2 is YYNGEE in the germline V gene. The CDR3 loop is CASSVDTGRHEQFF. The CDR3 region has the DNA TGTGCCAGCAGCGTAGACACAGGGAGGCATGAGCAGTTCTTC.

This chain uses TRBV5-1 with TRBJ2-3; 8 positions match TRBD1. The germline V gene has CDR1 SGHRS and CDR2 YFSETQ. The CDR3 contains 15 residues. Germline trimming cut 0 bases from V and 6 bases from J; bases unmatched to any gene: 6. The CDR3 bases are TGCGCCAGCAGCTTGGGGTCCCGACAGGGGGATACGCAGTATTTT. Translating gives CASSLGSRQGDTQYF.

The chain uses TRBV6-5 and TRBJ2-7; D remains ambiguous. This CDR3 has 14 amino acids. Trimming took 2 bases from V and 2 from J, leaving 10 bases between them. Germline V gene sequence: CDR1 MNHEY, CDR2 SVGAGI. In DNA form, the CDR3 reads TGTGCCAGCAGTTACGGTAGGGCCGCCTACGAGCAGTACTTC. Amino acids: CASSYGRAAYEQYF.

This clonotype was seen a handful of times. The gene calls are TRBV7-3 and TRBJ2-5; 7 nucleotides agree with TRBD2. The CDR3 is 15 amino acids. The germline CDR1 and CDR2 sequences are SGHTA and FQGTGA. The trim removed 5 bases at V and 2 bases at J, leaving 8 bases unmatched. CDR3 region: CASSPRGGGQETQYF. The CDR3 region has the DNA TGTGCCAGCAGCCCCCGTGGGGGGGGTCAAGAGACCCAGTACTTC.

The V and J genes are TRBV5-1 and TRBJ1-3; unclear D gene. This CDR3 is 14 amino acids long. Trimming took 0 bases from V and 2 from J, leaving 6 bases between them. From germline, CDR1 is SGHRS and CDR2 YFSETQ. The CDR3 here is CASSLGATGNTIYF. CDR3 in DNA: TGCGCCAGCAGCTTGGGGGCAACTGGAAACACCATATATTTT.

This clonotype has a single count. At one boundary the junction diverges from the germline segment, which might be a read error. V gene TRBV7-2 combines with J gene TRBJ2-3; D possibly uses TRBD1 or TRBD2 (6 bases each). This CDR3 is 13 amino acids long. Looked up from germline, CDR1 is SGHTA and CDR2 is FQGNSA. CDR3 nucleotides: TGTGCCGGCAGCCTAACAGGGAGGGATACGCAGTATTTT. Translating it yields CAGSLTGRDTQYF.